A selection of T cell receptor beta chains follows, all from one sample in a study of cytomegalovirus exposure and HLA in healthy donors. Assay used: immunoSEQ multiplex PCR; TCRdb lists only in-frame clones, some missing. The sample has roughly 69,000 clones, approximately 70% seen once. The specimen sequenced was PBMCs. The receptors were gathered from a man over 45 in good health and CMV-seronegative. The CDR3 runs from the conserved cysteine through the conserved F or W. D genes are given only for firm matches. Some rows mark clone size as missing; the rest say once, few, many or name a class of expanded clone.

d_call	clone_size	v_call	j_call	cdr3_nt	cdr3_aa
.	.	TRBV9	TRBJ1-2	TGTGCCAGCAGCCCGGACAGAAAAATCTATGGCTACACCTTC	CASSPDRKIYGYTF
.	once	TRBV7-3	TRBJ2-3	TGTGCCAGCAGCTTAACCGGACAAGATACGCAGTATTTT	CASSLTGQDTQYF
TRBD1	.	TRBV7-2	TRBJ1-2	TGTGCCAGCAGCAAGGACAGGGCTGGCTACACCTTC	CASSKDRAGYTF
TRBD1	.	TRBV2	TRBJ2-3	TGTGCCAGCCCCTCCTGGGACAGGGGCACAGATACGCAGTATTTT	CASPSWDRGTDTQYF
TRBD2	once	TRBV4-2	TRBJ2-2	TGTGCCAGCAGCCTAGCGGGGGGCACCGGGGAGCTGTTTTTT	CASSLAGGTGELFF
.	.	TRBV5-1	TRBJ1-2	TGCGCCAGCAGTTTTAACAGGGAAGGTGGCTACACCTTC	CASSFNREGGYTF
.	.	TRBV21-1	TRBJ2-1	TGTGCCAGCAGCAAAGGACCAGGGCCGGGACTCCCGTTGGGCTCCTACAATGAGCAGTTCTTC	CASSKGPGPGLPLGSYNEQFF
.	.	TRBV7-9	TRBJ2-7	TGTTCCAGCAGCTCCCCCCAGGCAGGGGTCAACGAGCAGTACTTC	CSSSSPQAGVNEQYF
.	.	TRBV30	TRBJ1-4	TGTGCCCGGCGGGGGGGGAGTTCTAATGAAAAACTGTTTTTT	CARRGGSSNEKLFF
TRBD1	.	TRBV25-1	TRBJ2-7	TGTGCCAGCAGCCGGGACAGGGCCATATACTTC	CASSRDRAIYF
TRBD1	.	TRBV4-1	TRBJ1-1	TGCGCCAGCAGCCCCCGGGACAGCCGGAACACTGAAGCTTTCTTT	CASSPRDSRNTEAFF
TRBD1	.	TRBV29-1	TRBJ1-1	TGCAGCGCACAGGGGGCCCTGGGAACTGAAGCTTTCTTT	CSAQGALGTEAFF
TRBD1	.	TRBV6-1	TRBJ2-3	TGTGCCAGCCGACCCGGGACAGGGGGCACAGATACGCAGTATTTT	CASRPGTGGTDTQYF
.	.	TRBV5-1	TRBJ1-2	TGCGCCAGCAGCTTGGGGCCAGGGGAAGGCTACACCTTC	CASSLGPGEGYTF
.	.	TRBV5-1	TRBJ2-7	TGCGCCAGCAGCTTTAGGGGTTTAGGGACCTACGAGCAGTACTTC	CASSFRGLGTYEQYF
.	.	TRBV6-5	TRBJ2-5	TGTGCCAGCAGTGGGGGGATCCGGGAGACCCAGTACTTC	CASSGGIRETQYF
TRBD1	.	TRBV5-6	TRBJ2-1	TGTGCCAGCAGCTTGGCCGTTGGTGACAGGGGGTACAATGAGCAGTTCTTC	CASSLAVGDRGYNEQFF
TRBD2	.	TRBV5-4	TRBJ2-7	TGTGCCAGCAGCCTCCTCTTTGGGCGGGGGGGCCCGGGCGAGCAGTACTTC	CASSLLFGRGGPGEQYF
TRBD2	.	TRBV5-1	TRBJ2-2	TGCGCCAGCAGCTTGGATGGGGGGGCCGGGGAGCTGTTTTTT	CASSLDGGAGELFF
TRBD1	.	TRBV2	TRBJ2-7	TGTGCCAGCAGGGCCCCGGGACAGACATACGAGCAGTACTTC	CASRAPGQTYEQYF
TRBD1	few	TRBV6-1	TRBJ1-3	TGTGCCAGCACTTTGACTACAGGGGGCGAGCACACCATATATTTT	CASTLTTGGEHTIYF
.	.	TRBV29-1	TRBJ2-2	TGCAGCGTTACCGAGAAGTGGGGGCCGGCAACGAACACCGGGGAGCTGTTTTTT	CSVTEKWGPATNTGELFF
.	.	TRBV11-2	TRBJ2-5	TGTGCCAGCAGCTTAACACCAGAGACCCAGTACTTC	CASSLTPETQYF
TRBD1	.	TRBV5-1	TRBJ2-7	TGCGCCAGCAGCCCACGAGGACAGGATGATTCAAACGAGCAGTACTTC	CASSPRGQDDSNEQYF
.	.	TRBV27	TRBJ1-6	TGTGCCAGCAGTTTCCTTGGGGTGGGGGGTGGTTCACCCCTCCACTTT	CASSFLGVGGGSPLHF
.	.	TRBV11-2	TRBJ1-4	TGTGCCAGCAGCCCCACTGGGCAGCGGAATGAAAAACTGTTTTTT	CASSPTGQRNEKLFF
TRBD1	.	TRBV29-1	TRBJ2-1	TGCAGCGTTGGAGTCCTTGCACTGGACAGGGGCTACAATGAGCAGTTCTTC	CSVGVLALDRGYNEQFF
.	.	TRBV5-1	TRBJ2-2	TGCGCCAGCAGCTTGGCCGCGGGGGCAACCGGGGAGCTGTTTTTT	CASSLAAGATGELFF
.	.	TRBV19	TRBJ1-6	TGTGCCAGTAGTAACGACAACAGGAGCAATAATTCACCCCTCCACTTT	CASSNDNRSNNSPLHF
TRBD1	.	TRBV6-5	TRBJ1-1	TGTGCCAGCAGCAGACAGGGGGCCTCTGAAGCTTTCTTT	CASSRQGASEAFF
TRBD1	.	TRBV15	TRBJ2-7	TGTGCCACCAGCAGTCGAGTGACAGGGGACGAGCAGTACTTC	CATSSRVTGDEQYF
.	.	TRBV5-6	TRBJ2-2	TGTGCCAGCAGCCGGCCGGGCACCGGGGAGCTGTTTTTT	CASSRPGTGELFF
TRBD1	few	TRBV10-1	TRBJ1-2	TGCGCCAGCGGCGGACAGGGTGTTGGCTACACCTTC	CASGGQGVGYTF
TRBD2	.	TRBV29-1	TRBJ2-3	TGCAGCGTTGAAATAGCGGGGTTGGCAGATACGCAGTATTTT	CSVEIAGLADTQYF
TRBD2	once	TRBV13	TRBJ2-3	TGTGCCAGCAGCTTATCCACGGGACTAGCGGGGGGAAAGAACACAGATACGCAGTATTTT	CASSLSTGLAGGKNTDTQYF
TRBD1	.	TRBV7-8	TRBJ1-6	TGTGCCAGCAGCCCGGGGACAGGGGGCGTATCACCCCTCCACTTT	CASSPGTGGVSPLHF
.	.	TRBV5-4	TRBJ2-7	TGTGCCAGCAGCTTGGGACACAGCTCCTACGAGCAGTACTTC	CASSLGHSSYEQYF
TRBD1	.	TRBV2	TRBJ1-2	TGTGCCAGCAGTGAGGACAGGGGGCCTTTTGATGGCTACACCTTC	CASSEDRGPFDGYTF
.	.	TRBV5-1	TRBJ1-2	TGCGCCAGCAGCTTACAGGGTGAGGGCTATGGCTACACCTTC	CASSLQGEGYGYTF
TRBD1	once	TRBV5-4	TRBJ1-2	TGTGCCAGCAGCTTCACCTACAGGGGTAGGGGCTACACCTTC	CASSFTYRGRGYTF
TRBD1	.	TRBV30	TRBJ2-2	TGTGCCTGGAGTAACACAGGGGGCTACGGGGAGCTGTTTTTT	CAWSNTGGYGELFF
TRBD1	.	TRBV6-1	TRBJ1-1	TGTGCCAGCAGGGTCTGGACAGGGAACACTGAAGCTTTCTTT	CASRVWTGNTEAFF
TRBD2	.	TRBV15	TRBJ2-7	TGTGCCACCAGCATCACAGCGGGGGGATCCCGCTCCTACGAGCAGTACTTC	CATSITAGGSRSYEQYF
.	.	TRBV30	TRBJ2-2	TGTGCCTGCAGGGTCAACCCCGGGGAGCTGTTTTTT	CACRVNPGELFF
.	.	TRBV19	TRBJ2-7	TGTGCCAGTTCAAAGGGGGTACCTATGACAGGTACCTACGAGCAGTACTTC	CASSKGVPMTGTYEQYF
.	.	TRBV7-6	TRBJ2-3	TGTGCCAGCAGCTTAGCGCAGGCTAGCACAGATACGCAGTATTTT	CASSLAQASTDTQYF
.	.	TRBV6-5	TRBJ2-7	TGTGCCAGCAGTTACCTGCAGGGCAGCGCCTACGAGCAGTACTTC	CASSYLQGSAYEQYF
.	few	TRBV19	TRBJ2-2	TGTGCCAGTAAGGACGGGGGGCAGAACACCGGGGAGCTGTTTTTT	CASKDGGQNTGELFF
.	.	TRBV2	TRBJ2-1	TGTGCCAGCACCCTAGGAGGAGTGAGAATAGAGCAGTTCTTC	CASTLGGVRIEQFF